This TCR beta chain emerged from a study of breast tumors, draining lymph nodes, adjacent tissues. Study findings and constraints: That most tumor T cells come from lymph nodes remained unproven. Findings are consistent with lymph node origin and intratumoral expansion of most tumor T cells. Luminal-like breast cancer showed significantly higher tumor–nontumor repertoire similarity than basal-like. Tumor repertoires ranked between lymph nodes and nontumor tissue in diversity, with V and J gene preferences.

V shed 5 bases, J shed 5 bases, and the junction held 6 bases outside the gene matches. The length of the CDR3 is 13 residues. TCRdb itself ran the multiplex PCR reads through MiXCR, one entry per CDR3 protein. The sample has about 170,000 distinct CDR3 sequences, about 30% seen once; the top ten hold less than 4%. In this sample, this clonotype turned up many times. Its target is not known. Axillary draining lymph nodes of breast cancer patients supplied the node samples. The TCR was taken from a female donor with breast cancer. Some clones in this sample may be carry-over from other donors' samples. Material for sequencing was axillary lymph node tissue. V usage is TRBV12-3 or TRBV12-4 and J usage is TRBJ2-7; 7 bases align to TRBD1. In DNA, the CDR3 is TGTGCCAGCAGTACCGAGACAGGGAACGAGCAGTACTTC. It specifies CASSTETGNEQYF.